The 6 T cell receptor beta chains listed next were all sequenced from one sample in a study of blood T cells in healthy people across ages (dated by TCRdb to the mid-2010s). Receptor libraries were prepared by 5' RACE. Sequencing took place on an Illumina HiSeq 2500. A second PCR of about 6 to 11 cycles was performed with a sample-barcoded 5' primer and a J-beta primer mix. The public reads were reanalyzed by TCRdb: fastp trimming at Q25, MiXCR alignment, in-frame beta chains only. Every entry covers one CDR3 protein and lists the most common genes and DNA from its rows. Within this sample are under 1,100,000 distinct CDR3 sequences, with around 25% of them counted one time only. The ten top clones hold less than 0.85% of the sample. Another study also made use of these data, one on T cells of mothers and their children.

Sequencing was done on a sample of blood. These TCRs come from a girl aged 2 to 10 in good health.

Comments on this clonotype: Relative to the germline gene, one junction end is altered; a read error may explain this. The CDR3 coding sequence is TGTGCCAGCAGCCTTTTCTATAGGGACAGCTCTGGAAAGACCATATATTTT. Residues: CASSLFYRDSSGKTIYF. V gene TRBV6-1 combines with J gene TRBJ1-3, with 7 bases that match TRBD1. The CDR3 is made up of 17 amino acids. Looked up from germline, CDR1 is MNHNS and CDR2 is SASEGT.

CDR3 sequence reads: CASSMGGAARFYGYTF. The CDR3 DNA sequence: TGTGCCAGCAGTATGGGGGGAGCAGCCCGATTCTATGGCTACACCTTC. J is TRBJ1-2 and V is TRBV7-9; the D gene is possibly TRBD1 (5 bases). The CDR3 contains 16 residues. Germline lookup yields CDR1 SEHNR and CDR2 FQNEAQ (reference sequence). The germline V and J ends were trimmed by 6 bases and 4 bases, with 21 bases remaining between them.

CDR3 nucleotide sequence: TGTGCCAGCGGGGACACCTACGAGCAGTACTTC. This gives the protein CASGDTYEQYF. V usage is TRBV6-5 and J usage is TRBJ2-7; possible D gene TRBD1, 6 bases. V was trimmed by 8 bases and J by 2 bases, leaving 7 bases between them. Germline CDR1 is MNHEY and CDR2 is SVGAGI. The length of the CDR3 is 11 residues.

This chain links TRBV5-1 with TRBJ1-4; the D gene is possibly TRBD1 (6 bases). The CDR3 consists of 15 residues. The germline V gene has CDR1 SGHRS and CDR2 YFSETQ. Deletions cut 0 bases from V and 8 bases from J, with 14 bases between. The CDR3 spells CASSLEVRGGEKLFF. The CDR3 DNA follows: TGCGCCAGCAGCTTGGAGGTCAGGGGAGGAGAAAAACTGTTTTTT.

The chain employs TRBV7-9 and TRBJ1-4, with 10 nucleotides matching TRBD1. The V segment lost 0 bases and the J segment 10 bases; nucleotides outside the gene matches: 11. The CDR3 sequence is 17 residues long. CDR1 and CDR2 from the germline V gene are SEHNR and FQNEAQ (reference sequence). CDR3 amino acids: CASSLAFVGQGDGKLFF. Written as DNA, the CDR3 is TGTGCCAGCAGCTTAGCGTTTGTCGGACAGGGGGATGGAAAACTGTTTTTT.

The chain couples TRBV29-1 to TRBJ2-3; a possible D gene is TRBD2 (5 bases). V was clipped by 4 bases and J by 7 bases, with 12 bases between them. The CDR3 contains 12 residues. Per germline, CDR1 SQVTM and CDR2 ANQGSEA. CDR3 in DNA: TGCAGCGTTGCGGACTTACCAAATACGCAGTATTTT. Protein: CSVADLPNTQYF.